What follows are 7 T cell receptor beta chains derived from one specimen sequenced in a study of blood T cell repertoires in COVID-19. Some clones are missing from TCRdb's copy, which holds only in-frame ones; the method was immunoSEQ multiplex PCR. The table records about 240,000 clones, roughly 86% of them present only once. The source material was peripheral blood. These receptors were taken from a woman in her 70s with active or convalescent COVID-19.

V and J are TRBV2 and TRBJ1-1, with a possible D match to TRBD1 (5 bases). The germline V and J ends were trimmed by 4 bases and 1 base, with 7 bases remaining between them. The CDR3 has 13 amino acids. Germline CDR1 SNHLY, CDR2 FYNNEI. CDR3 loop: CASSGDRNTEAFF. The CDR3 DNA reads as TGTGCCAGCAGTGGAGACAGGAACACTGAAGCTTTCTTT.

This chain links TRBV5-6 with TRBJ1-5; 7 bases map to TRBD1. Germline lookup yields CDR1 SGHDT and CDR2 YYEEEE. J lost 2 bases, V lost 4 bases, and 12 bases had no gene match. The CDR3 runs 17 residues. The CDR3 spells CASSLRDSAEGNQPQHF. CDR3 DNA: TGTGCCAGCAGCCTCCGGGACAGCGCGGAGGGCAATCAGCCCCAGCATTTT.

The chain recombines TRBV6-5 with TRBJ1-5; tentative D call: TRBD1 (5 bases). V dropped 6 bases and J dropped 0 bases, with 12 bases sitting between them. This CDR3 contains 15 residues. The germline V gene encodes CDR1 MNHEY and CDR2 SVGAGI. The CDR3 DNA is TGTGCCAGCAGCCGGACACGGGTTAGCAATCAGCCCCAGCATTTT. Translating gives CASSRTRVSNQPQHF.

The J gene is TRBJ1-1, the V gene TRBV5-1; TRBD1 is a possible D gene (5 bases). The CDR3 totals 15 residues. The V gene's germline CDR1 is SGHRS and CDR2 YFSETQ. Deletions cut 0 bases from V and 6 bases from J, with 15 bases between. The chain's CDR3 is CASSLGGGVIPEAFF. CDR3 bases: TGCGCCAGCAGCTTGGGAGGAGGGGTAATCCCTGAAGCTTTCTTT. The complete variable domain, with remaining parts taken from reference TRBV5-1 and TRBJ1-1, reads KAGVTQTPRYLIKTRGQQVTLSCSPISGHRSVSWYQQTPGQGLQFLFEYFSETQRNKGNFPGRFSGRQFSNSRSEMNVSTLELGDSALYLCASSLGGGVIPEAFFGQGTRLTVV.

The chain recombines TRBV24-1 with TRBJ1-5; 9 bases map to TRBD1. This CDR3 has 14 residues. Germline CDR1 KGHDR, CDR2 SFDVKD. Trimming cost V 6 bases and J 6 bases; bases outside gene matches: 5. The CDR3 loop reads CATSRGTGPQPQHF. In nucleotides, the CDR3 is TGTGCCACCAGTCGGGGGACAGGGCCTCAGCCCCAGCATTTT.

The chain has TRBV11-2 and TRBJ2-7; 8 bases match TRBD1. V shed 6 bases and J 7 bases; nucleotides not matched to a gene: 11. Germline loops: CDR1 SGHAT, CDR2 FQNNGV. The CDR3 is made up of 14 amino acids. CDR3 in amino acids: CASRPADRVGEQYF. The CDR3 DNA reads TGTGCCAGCAGGCCCGCGGACAGGGTAGGGGAGCAGTACTTC.

In DNA form, the CDR3 reads TGTGCCAGCAGTTACGCCGGGGGGGCCTACGAGCAGTACTTC. The encoded protein is CASSYAGGAYEQYF. The V gene is TRBV6-5, the J gene TRBJ2-7, with 8 bases fitting TRBD2. Losses at the gene ends were 2 bases for V and 2 bases for J; bases not matched to a gene: 2. The CDR3 extends over 14 amino acids. Germline V gene data show CDR1 as MNHEY and CDR2 as SVGAGI.